Each of the 21 T cell receptor beta chains below was sequenced from the same sample in a study of human versus mouse CDR3 diversity and MHC coevolution. Produced via immunoSEQ multiplex PCR; TCRdb's table is partial and in-frame only. The sample has 75,000 to 90,000 clones, around 95% seen once. The sequenced sample consisted of naive CD4+ T cells from blood. The subset is: CD45RO-negative CD62L-positive naive CD4 T cells. The receptors shown here come from a person aged 25 to 69 in good health.

The J gene is TRBJ1-1, the V gene TRBV6-4, with 8 nucleotides matching TRBD1. Germline V gives CDR1 MRHNA, CDR2 SNTAGT. Trimming at V came to 2 bases and at J to 2 bases, leaving 7 bases not matched to a gene. The CDR3 sequence is 16 residues long. CDR3 in amino acids: CASSDPWTGLNTEAFF. The CDR3 DNA is TGTGCCAGCAGTGACCCCTGGACAGGGCTTAACACTGAAGCTTTCTTT.

The gene calls are TRBV14 and TRBJ2-1; the match to TRBD2 covers 7 bases. Trimming took 4 bases from V and 4 from J; bases not matched to a gene: 7. Germline-derived CDR1 and CDR2 are SGHDN and FVKESK. The CDR3 is 15 amino acids. The CDR3 reads CASSPGGTTYNEQFF. The CDR3 nucleotides are TGTGCCAGCAGCCCGGGGGGTACCACTTACAATGAGCAGTTCTTC.

The CDR3 DNA sequence: TGTGCCAGCAGTGCTACCGGGACAGGGTACGAAAAACTGTTTTTT. This gives the protein CASSATGTGYEKLFF. This chain connects TRBV28 to TRBJ1-4; 9 bases agree with TRBD1. The CDR3 is made up of 15 amino acids. CDR1 MDHEN and CDR2 SYDVKM come from the germline V gene. V trimming: 5 bases; J trimming: 8 bases; junction bases outside the gene matches: 9.

CDR3 in amino acids: CASSLGDRGATGELFF. In DNA form, the CDR3 reads TGTGCCAGCAGCTTGGGGGACAGGGGTGCCACCGGGGAGCTGTTTTTT. This chain uses TRBV5-6 with TRBJ2-2, with TRBD1 matching over 10 bases. V lost 0 bases and J lost 4; bases outside the gene matches: 3. The CDR3 spans 16 residues. Germline CDR1 reads SGHDT; CDR2 reads YYEEEE.

The rearrangement links TRBV7-3 to TRBJ2-3; D might be TRBD2 (5 bases). Trimming took 5 bases from V and 2 from J, leaving 11 bases between them. Germline V gives CDR1 SGHTA, CDR2 FQGTGA. This CDR3 contains 14 residues. CDR3 DNA: TGTGCCAGCAGCAGGGAGTCCCACACAGATACGCAGTATTTT. Translation gives CASSRESHTDTQYF.

This rearrangement joins TRBV9 to TRBJ1-2; D gene unclear. V dropped 3 bases and J dropped 5 bases, with 8 bases sitting between them. Germline V gives CDR1 SGDLS, CDR2 YYNGEE. This CDR3 comprises 12 residues. In DNA form, the CDR3 reads TGTGCCAGCAGCGGAGGGAGATATGGCTACACCTTC. Amino acids: CASSGGRYGYTF.

The chain uses TRBV27 and TRBJ1-1, with D perhaps matching TRBD1 (6 bases). The V gene lost 5 bases and the J gene lost 3 bases, with 13 bases spanning the gap. The germline V gene encodes CDR1 MNHEY and CDR2 SMNVEV (reference sequence). The CDR3 extends over 14 amino acids. The CDR3 here is CASSPNYRDTEAFF. The CDR3 coding sequence is TGTGCCAGCAGTCCGAACTACAGGGACACTGAAGCTTTCTTT.

V and J are TRBV2 and TRBJ2-7; TRBD2 aligns across 11 bases. Germline V lookup: CDR1 SNHLY, CDR2 FYNNEI. The CDR3 spans 15 residues. Unmatched junction bases numbered 4, after V lost 6 bases and J lost 0 bases. The CDR3 bases are TGTGCCAGCAGGGTACTAGCGGGAGACTCCTACGAGCAGTACTTC. Protein sequence: CASRVLAGDSYEQYF.

The V and J genes are TRBV19 and TRBJ2-5; 12 bases match TRBD2. After removal of 11 bases from V and 7 bases from J, the junction contained 11 bases not matched to a gene. The CDR3 loop spans 14 amino acids. CDR1 and CDR2 (germline): LNHDA, SQIVND (reference sequence). CDR3 sequence: CASGTSGWLGTQYF. CDR3 nucleotides: TGTGCCTCCGGGACTAGCGGGTGGTTAGGGACCCAGTACTTC.

This clone was counted once. The rearrangement joins TRBV9 to TRBJ1-3, with D perhaps TRBD1 (5 bases). V was shortened by 3 bases and J by 0 bases, with 13 bases between the two germline ends. The CDR3 has 16 residues. The germline CDR1 and CDR2 sequences are SGDLS and YYNGEE. CDR3 residues: CASSGRDWDSGNTIYF. The CDR3 DNA reads TGTGCCAGCAGCGGCCGGGACTGGGACTCTGGAAACACCATATATTTT.

This clone was observed a single time. This rearrangement joins TRBV18 to TRBJ1-1; D gene ambiguous. V dropped 6 bases and J dropped 5 bases, with 31 bases sitting between them. The CDR3 loop spans 19 amino acids. Germline V gives CDR1 KGHSH, CDR2 LQKENI. The CDR3 protein is CASSYQFSVNGIMGTEAFF. CDR3 DNA: TGTGCCAGCTCGTACCAATTTTCGGTCAACGGGATAATGGGTACTGAAGCTTTCTTT.

The chain joins TRBV9 to TRBJ2-3; TRBD1 aligns across 8 bases. This CDR3 spans 15 amino acids. Germline lookup yields CDR1 SGDLS and CDR2 YYNGEE. J was trimmed by 2 bases and V by 0 bases; bases with no gene match: 2. The CDR3 loop reads CASSVVGQVTDTQYF. The CDR3 DNA is TGTGCCAGCAGCGTAGTGGGACAGGTCACAGATACGCAGTATTTT.

The chain carries TRBV18 and TRBJ2-1; 7 nucleotides agree with TRBD2. V lost 0 bases, J lost 2 bases, and 4 bases stayed unmatched. The length of the CDR3 is 16 residues. CDR1 and CDR2 (germline): KGHSH, LQKENI. The CDR3 loop reads CASSPPGGITYNEQFF. In DNA form, the CDR3 reads TGTGCCAGCTCACCACCGGGGGGGATAACCTACAATGAGCAGTTCTTC.

The chain combines TRBV7-8 with TRBJ2-2, with 11 bases identical to TRBD1. Germline-derived CDR1 and CDR2 are SGHVS and FQNEAQ. There are 15 residues in the CDR3. J lost 9 bases, V lost 6 bases, and 9 bases had no gene match. As DNA, the CDR3 is TGTGCCAGCAGTGGACAGGGGGCCCCCAGTAGGGAGCTGTTTTTT. This sequence encodes CASSGQGAPSRELFF.

This chain links TRBV5-8 with TRBJ1-2, with 7 positions matching TRBD1. Losses at the gene ends were 2 bases for V and 4 bases for J; bases not matched to a gene: 8. This CDR3 has 15 residues. Germline CDR1 and CDR2: SGHTS and YDEGEE. CDR3 nucleotides: TGTGCCAGCAGCTTTAGGGGGCGCCGTATCTATGGCTACACCTTC. It is translated as CASSFRGRRIYGYTF.

This clone was counted between two and nine times. The chain is built from TRBV28 and TRBJ1-5; D gene uncertain. CDR1 and CDR2 (germline): MDHEN, SYDVKM. This CDR3 is built from 13 residues. V was clipped by 8 bases and J by 4 bases, with 12 bases between them. As DNA, the CDR3 is TGTGCCAGCGGCAGACATGGAAATCAGCCCCAGCATTTT. Protein product: CASGRHGNQPQHF. Full variable domain (rest looked up from reference TRBV28 and TRBJ1-5): DVKVTQSSRYLVKRTGEKVFLECVQDMDHENMFWYRQDPGLGLRLIYFSYDVKMKEKGDIPEGYSVSREKKERFSLILESASTNQTSMYLCASGRHGNQPQHFGDGTRLSIL.

In this sample, this clone turned up once. The chain employs TRBV12-5 and TRBJ2-5; 9 bases match TRBD1. The CDR3 contains 17 residues. The junction had 13 bases not matched to a gene; V was cut back by 4 bases and J by 4 bases. CDR1 and CDR2 (germline): LGHNT, FRNRAP. CDR3 in DNA: TGTGCTAGTGGTTGGGGGGCTCTACAGGGGGCAGGAGAGACCCAGTACTTC. It translates to CASGWGALQGAGETQYF.

V usage is TRBV5-1 and J usage is TRBJ2-3, with D possibly being TRBD1 (6 bases). The germline gives CDR1 SGHRS, CDR2 YFSETQ. The CDR3 runs to 14 residues. V dropped 9 bases and J dropped 1 base, with 15 bases sitting between them. For the CDR3, the DNA is TGCGCCACTCGGACAGCAGCAGGCACAGATACGCAGTATTTT. This codes for CATRTAAGTDTQYF.

The chain is built from TRBV5-6 and TRBJ2-6; perhaps TRBD2 as D (5 bases). The length of the CDR3 is 17 residues. Germline CDR1 is SGHDT and CDR2 is YYEEEE. The V and J ends lost 0 bases and 1 base respectively, with 11 bases between them. Here the CDR3 reads CASSLVGSGSGANVLTF. Written as DNA, the CDR3 is TGTGCCAGCAGCTTGGTGGGGAGCGGTTCTGGGGCCAACGTCCTGACTTTC.

The chain combines TRBV19 with TRBJ2-5, with D possibly TRBD1 on 6 matching bases. With 0 bases removed from V and 5 bases from J, the gap between germline ends came to 10 bases. The CDR3 is 14 residues long. CDR1 and CDR2 from the germline V gene are LNHDA and SQIVND (reference sequence). CDR3 region: CASSIDRGVETQYF. DNA for the CDR3: TGTGCCAGTAGTATAGACAGGGGCGTGGAGACCCAGTACTTC.

This rearrangement joins TRBV12-5 to TRBJ2-3; 9 bases are a match to TRBD1. This CDR3 is 15 amino acids long. V was pared by 3 bases and J by 6 bases, with 7 bases of the junction left unmatched. Germline V gene data show CDR1 as LGHNT and CDR2 as FRNRAP. CDR3 in DNA: TGTGCTAGTGGTTTCGGGACAGGGCGTACCGATACGCAGTATTTT. Protein product: CASGFGTGRTDTQYF.